This T cell receptor (beta chain) was documented in a study of OX40 agonist ivuxolimab in advanced cancers. Study-wide background: Administration of intravenous ivuxolimab to patients occurred every 2 weeks at 0.01 to 10 mg/kg. Study results and caveats: Circulating CD4+ and CD8+ T cells showed clonal expansion by week 6 at 0.1 to 3.0 mg/kg.

In regard to this clone: What it recognizes is unknown.

Baseline, cycle 4 day 1, and cycle 7 day 1 were the blood sampling points. Generated by immunoSEQ multiplex PCR, the TCRdb table keeps only in-frame clones and is missing some. The sample has tens of thousands of clones, roughly 88% seen once. The CDR3 loop spans 11 amino acids. CDR1 and CDR2 from the germline V gene are SGHNT and YYREEE (reference sequence). The V gene end was trimmed by 3 bases and the J gene end by 9 bases; junction bases not matched to a gene: 2. This sequence joins TRBV5-4 and TRBJ2-5; TRBD2 matches at 7 bases. Material: CD4+ or CD8+ T cells sorted from blood, obtained in a trial of the OX40 agonist ivuxolimab. The origin of this receptor is an adult with an advanced solid tumor such as melanoma, head and neck, liver or kidney cancer. The DNA of the CDR3 is TGTGCCAGCAGCTGGGGAGGGGCCCAGTACTTC. Translated, it gives CASSWGGAQYF.